The T cell receptor beta chain under discussion was sequenced for a study of identical twins. Study-wide findings and caveats: Analyses of zero insertions could be partly confounded by invariant MAIT and iNKT cells. Fewer insertions marked abundant cord blood beta clonotypes; young adult naive trended weakly, memory not at all.

Germline-derived CDR1 and CDR2 are SGHTA and FQGTGA. The CDR3 runs to 13 residues. Trimming left V 1 base short and J 8 bases short, with 11 bases between. In this sample, this clonotype turned up a few times. Antigen specificity is unknown. TCRdb re-analysed the 5' RACE reads in MiXCR, keeping a single row per CDR3 protein. Seen here are roughly 230,000 distinct CDR3 sequences, about 8% observed once, and the top ten hold over 2.5%. Healthy Caucasian individuals made up all the donors. The data were also submitted as part of a second study, on yellow fever vaccine responses in identical twins. From that paper: Reports say the vaccine T cell response in twins looked partly convergent and partly personalized.

Material for sequencing was CD8+ T cells sorted from blood. The V gene is TRBV7-3, the J gene TRBJ1-1; D is unresolved. The sequence was collected from a woman under 30 in good health. For the CDR3, the DNA is TGTGCCAGCAGCTTAATAGTCGGGCACGAAGCTTTCTTT. It encodes CASSLIVGHEAFF. Variable domain in full (rest from reference TRBV7-3 and TRBJ1-1): GAGVSQTPSNKVTEKGKYVELRCDPISGHTALYWYRQSLGQGPEFLIYFQGTGAADDSGLPNDRFFAVRPEGSVSTLKIQRTERGDSAVYLCASSLIVGHEAFFGQGTRLTVV.